These 23 T cell receptor beta chains were sequenced from one sample in a study of response to subunit inactivated influenza vaccine (dated by TCRdb to the late 2010s). The receptor library was made with RT-PCR. The sequencing machine was an Illumina HiSeq 2500. The public reads were reprocessed in TCRdb via fastp at Q25 and MiXCR, keeping in-frame beta chains. Each entry merges the rows of one CDR3 protein and shows their most common DNA and genes. Counted in this sample were hundreds of thousands of distinct CDR3 sequences; roughly 23% of them appeared once. Around 2% of the sample is taken by the ten largest. The material sequenced was CD4+ T cells sorted from PBMCs, taken about 5 days after vaccination. Source of these receptors: a man between 45 and 60 years old who received an inactivated influenza vaccine. Donor details come from another sample of the same person, matched by shared clones.

The gene calls are TRBV7-2 and TRBJ2-2, with D possibly being TRBD1 (5 bases). The CDR3 has 16 residues. The V and J ends lost 1 base and 1 base respectively, with 10 bases between them. The germline gives CDR1 SGHTA, CDR2 FQGNSA. This CDR3 reads CASSLGRAQNTGELFF. The DNA of the CDR3 is TGTGCCAGCAGCTTAGGCAGGGCCCAGAACACCGGGGAGCTGTTTTTT.

This clonotype was observed once. V usage is TRBV2 and J usage is TRBJ1-2; D unclear. CDR1 is SNHLY and CDR2 is FYNNEI in the germline V gene. V lost 4 bases and J 4 bases, leaving 16 bases between the germline ends. This CDR3 region has 15 residues. CDR3 sequence: CASSGETLRGYGYTF. The DNA for the CDR3 is TGTGCCAGCAGTGGGGAGACACTCCGGGGCTATGGCTACACCTTC.

This clonotype was found a few times. The rearrangement joins TRBV10-3 to TRBJ2-7; D is unclear. The CDR3 covers 14 residues. Germline values: CDR1 ENHRY, CDR2 SYGVKD. Trimming pared 2 bases from V and 4 bases from J, leaving 12 bases between. The CDR3 loop is CAISETSDSYEQYF. The CDR3 coding sequence is TGTGCCATCAGTGAGACTTCAGATAGTTACGAGCAGTACTTC.

The table lists this clonotype with a few counts. At one end, the junction sequence differs from germline, possibly due to a read error. J is TRBJ2-5 and V is TRBV28, with D possibly TRBD1 on 5 matching bases. CDR1 and CDR2 (germline): MDHEN, SYDVKM. The CDR3 totals 13 residues. The CDR3 nucleotides are TGTGCCAGCAGTTCATATCCCGACAGTGGTTTCGGCTTC. Protein: CASSSYPDSGFGF.

This clonotype was seen a few times. The chain carries TRBV7-9 and TRBJ2-1; D tentatively fits TRBD1 or TRBD2 (6 bases each). The V gene lost 5 bases and the J gene lost 13 bases, with 18 bases spanning the gap. The CDR3 sequence is 13 residues long. Germline values: CDR1 SEHNR, CDR2 FQNEAQ (reference sequence). This CDR3 reads CASSPPPTGAQFF. CDR3 bases: TGTGCCAGCAGCCCACCCCCTACGGGGGCACAGTTCTTC.

Only a few counts were recorded for this clonotype. The CDR3 nucleotides read TGTGCCAGCAGCGTAGCTTACAGGCAGTTCGGGGAGACCCAGTACTTC. Encoded protein: CASSVAYRQFGETQYF. V usage is TRBV9 and J usage is TRBJ2-5, with D perhaps matching TRBD1 (5 bases). Trimming stripped 0 bases from V and 5 bases from J, with 17 bases between. The CDR3 is 16 amino acids. Looked up from germline, CDR1 is SGDLS and CDR2 is YYNGEE.

This clonotype was seen more than once but under ten times. This sequence joins TRBV9 and TRBJ1-6, with a weak D call TRBD1 (5 bases). From germline, CDR1 is SGDLS and CDR2 YYNGEE. This CDR3 has 12 amino acids. V lost 0 bases and J 13 bases, leaving 8 bases between the germline ends. CDR3 region: CASSVVGGPLHF. The CDR3 DNA sequence: TGTGCCAGCAGCGTAGTGGGGGGTCCCCTCCACTTT.

The CDR3 here is CSAEVPGRGNYGYTF. CDR3 coding DNA: TGCAGTGCTGAAGTACCGGGACGGGGCAACTATGGCTACACCTTC. V usage is TRBV20-1 and J usage is TRBJ1-2, with a tentative D call TRBD1 (5 bases). V lost 5 bases, J lost 2 bases, and 18 bases lay in between. The V gene's germline CDR1 is DFQATT and CDR2 SNEGSKA (reference sequence). This CDR3 comprises 15 residues.

The chain uses TRBV7-2 and TRBJ2-5; TRBD2 aligns across 7 bases. The CDR3 sequence is 16 residues long. The trim removed 2 bases at V and 0 bases at J, leaving 6 bases unmatched. Germline CDR1 SGHTA, CDR2 FQGNSA. CDR3: CASSLMGGRNQETQYF. The CDR3 nucleotides are TGTGCCAGCAGCTTAATGGGCGGGAGAAACCAAGAGACCCAGTACTTC.

This chain uses TRBV5-1 with TRBJ2-7, with 7 bases identical to TRBD2. The junction had 5 bases not matched to a gene; V was cut back by 1 base and J by 1 base. Germline-derived CDR1 and CDR2 are SGHRS and YFSETQ. The CDR3 contains 15 residues. CDR3 amino acids: CASSLRAGTSYEQYF. CDR3 in DNA: TGCGCCAGCAGCTTGCGAGCGGGAACGTCCTACGAGCAGTACTTC.

This clonotype was seen only a few times. The rearrangement uses TRBV28 and TRBJ2-3, with D possibly TRBD2 on 5 matching bases. The CDR3 has 13 amino acids. Germline lookup yields CDR1 MDHEN and CDR2 SYDVKM. V lost 8 bases to trimming and J lost 1 base, with 10 bases between them. The CDR3: CASETRGTDTQYF. The CDR3 region has the DNA TGTGCCAGCGAAACTAGAGGCACAGATACGCAGTATTTT.

V gene TRBV5-1 combines with J gene TRBJ2-3; D might be TRBD2 (6 bases). The CDR3 consists of 16 residues. Per the germline V gene, CDR1 is SGHRS and CDR2 is YFSETQ. V shed 3 bases and J shed 3 bases, with 17 bases lying between them. The CDR3 region is CASSSGLPPGTDTQYF. The CDR3 DNA sequence: TGCGCCAGCAGCTCGGGACTCCCCCCGGGTACAGATACGCAGTATTTT.

V gene TRBV19 combines with J gene TRBJ2-2; D is unresolved. Germline V gives CDR1 LNHDA, CDR2 SQIVND (reference sequence). The germline V and J ends were trimmed by 5 bases and 1 base, with 8 bases remaining between them. The CDR3 loop spans 14 amino acids. Here the CDR3 DNA reads TGTGCCAGTAGTTTTCTAGGGAACACCGGGGAGCTGTTTTTT. As protein: CASSFLGNTGELFF.

The table lists this clonotype with a few counts. The rearrangement joins TRBV28 to TRBJ1-2; unclear D gene. The germline CDR1 and CDR2 sequences are MDHEN and SYDVKM. The ends were cut back, 7 bases at V and 3 bases at J, with 12 bases in the middle. The CDR3 contains 13 residues. The CDR3 region is CASTFHGDYGYTF. DNA of the CDR3: TGTGCCAGCACCTTCCATGGGGACTATGGCTACACCTTC.

This clonotype was seen just once. This sequence joins TRBV19 and TRBJ2-1, with TRBD2 matching 10 bases. The CDR3 runs to 17 residues. Germline assignment: CDR1 LNHDA and CDR2 SQIVND (reference sequence). Trimming took 5 bases from V and 0 from J; bases not matched to a gene: 7. CDR3 region: CASSLAGVTTSYNEQFF. CDR3 nucleotide sequence: TGTGCCAGTAGTCTAGCGGGGGTAACGACCTCCTACAATGAGCAGTTCTTC.

The chain carries TRBV24-1 and TRBJ2-1; 8 nucleotides line up with TRBD2. Germline trimming cut 5 bases from V and 7 bases from J; bases unmatched to any gene: 3. CDR3 length: 13 amino acids. Per the germline V gene, CDR1 is KGHDR and CDR2 is SFDVKD. In DNA form, the CDR3 reads TGTGCCACCAGTGCCAGCGGGAGTAATGAGCAGTTCTTC. It encodes CATSASGSNEQFF.

This clonotype has a handful of counts. J is TRBJ1-1 and V is TRBV5-1; possible D gene TRBD1, 6 bases. Germline values: CDR1 SGHRS, CDR2 YFSETQ. CDR3 length: 14 amino acids. V was shortened by 1 base and J by 10 bases, with 17 bases between the two germline ends. In nucleotides, the CDR3 is TGCGCCAGCAGCTTGAAGGGGGACGTCGGGCGAGCTTTCTTT. It yields the protein CASSLKGDVGRAFF.

This clonotype was found a few times. The CDR3 DNA sequence: TGTGCCACCAGTGAGGACGGATCCTCCAATCAGCCCCAGCATTTT. This codes for CATSEDGSSNQPQHF. V gene TRBV24-1 combines with J gene TRBJ1-5; D uncertain. Germline CDR1 reads KGHDR; CDR2 reads SFDVKD. V was pared by 4 bases and J by 3 bases, with 12 bases between. This CDR3 contains 15 residues.

V usage is TRBV14 and J usage is TRBJ1-6; D is unresolved. CDR1 is SGHDN, CDR2 FVKESK, per germline. V was pared by 0 bases and J by 9 bases, with 15 bases between. The CDR3 runs 16 residues. CDR3 residues: CASSQDRRGWGSPLHF. CDR3 sequence (DNA): TGTGCCAGCAGCCAAGATCGGCGGGGTTGGGGTTCACCCCTCCACTTT.

This clonotype was recorded a few times. The J gene is TRBJ1-5, the V gene TRBV15, with a possible D match to TRBD1 (6 bases). Per germline, CDR1 LNHNV and CDR2 YYDKDF (reference sequence). With 1 base removed from V and 7 bases from J, the gap between germline ends came to 11 bases. The length of the CDR3 is 14 residues. The CDR3 DNA reads TGTGCCACCAGCAGAGTCCGGGACATCCAGCCCCAGCATTTT. Amino acid sequence: CATSRVRDIQPQHF.

J is TRBJ2-3 and V is TRBV5-1; either TRBD1 or TRBD2 may fit D (5 bases each). The CDR3 is 15 residues long. Germline assignment: CDR1 SGHRS and CDR2 YFSETQ. V shed 1 base and J shed 4 bases, with 13 bases lying between them. The CDR3 region is CASSLWGNRADTQYF. As DNA, the CDR3 is TGCGCCAGCAGCTTGTGGGGGAATAGAGCAGATACGCAGTATTTT.

This clonotype was observed at least ten times. This chain's CDR3 is CASSPGTGHYNEQFF. CDR3 bases: TGTGCCAGCAGTCCCGGGACAGGTCATTACAATGAGCAGTTCTTC. The chain recombines TRBV7-3 with TRBJ2-1; 8 nucleotides match TRBD1. The V segment lost 6 bases and the J segment 4 bases; nucleotides outside the gene matches: 8. Germline V gene lookup returns CDR1 SGHTA and CDR2 FQGTGA. This CDR3 contains 15 residues.

The rearrangement uses TRBV11-2 and TRBJ2-3; 9 bases are a match to TRBD2. The V and J ends lost 6 bases and 6 bases, in that order; junction bases with no gene match: 13. This CDR3 is built from 16 residues. The V gene's germline CDR1 is SGHAT and CDR2 FQNNGV. CDR3 protein: CASRQAASGARDTQYF. The CDR3 nucleotides are TGTGCCAGCAGGCAGGCGGCTAGCGGGGCGCGGGATACGCAGTATTTT.